The rows below give T cell receptor beta chains drawn from one sample of a study of regulatory T cells in long-lasting Graves disease. TCRdb itself ran the multiplex PCR reads through MiXCR, one entry per CDR3 protein. The sample holds 350,000 to 450,000 distinct CDR3 sequences, less than 25% seen once. The material was peripheral blood mononuclear cells (PBMCs), obtained when the disease was refractory, from a patient treated with antithyroid drugs. These receptor sequences come from a female donor with Graves disease. CDR3s include the opening cysteine and the closing phenylalanine or tryptophan. D genes are given only for firm matches. Size values are once, few and many counts, or a class for expanded clones, and some rows have none.

cdr3_length	j_call	v_call	d_call	clone_size	cdr3_nt	cdr3_aa
19	TRBJ1-1	TRBV7-6	-	many	TGTGCCAGCAGCTTAGATGACGTCAGAAGACTTCCCATGAACACTGAAGCTTTCTTT	CASSLDDVRRLPMNTEAFF
14	TRBJ1-2	TRBV3-1	-	few	TGTGCCAGCAGCCTGGGCGGAGTGAGCTATGGCTACACCTTC	CASSLGGVSYGYTF
12	TRBJ1-1	TRBV20-1	-	many	TGCAGTGCTAGTCGGACGAACACTGAAGCTTTCTTT	CSASRTNTEAFF
16	TRBJ2-7	TRBV28	TRBD2	many	TGTGCCAGCAGTTCGGCGGTAGCGGGAGGGTTCTACGAGCAGTACTTC	CASSSAVAGGFYEQYF
16	TRBJ1-5	TRBV5-5	-	few	TGTGCCAGCAGCCGCACGACGGGTCCTAGCAATCAGCCCCAGCATTTT	CASSRTTGPSNQPQHF
11	TRBJ1-1	TRBV6-1	-	-	TGTGCCAGCAGGGTTGGCACTAAAGCTTTCTTT	CASRVGTKAFF
16	TRBJ1-2	TRBV28	TRBD1	many	TGTGCCAGCAGTCCCTTAACCGGACAGGGCAACTATGGCTACACCTTC	CASSPLTGQGNYGYTF
14	TRBJ2-3	TRBV28	-	few	TGTGCCAGCAGTTTATTGACAGTAACAGATACGCAGTATTTT	CASSLLTVTDTQYF
13	TRBJ2-7	TRBV10-1	-	many	TGCGCCAGCAGTTTGCACAGGGTAGGCGAGCAGTACTTC	CASSLHRVGEQYF
13	TRBJ2-7	TRBV27	TRBD2	few	TGTGCCAGCGGGTTAGCGGGAGGAAAGGAGCAGTACTTC	CASGLAGGKEQYF
13	TRBJ2-7	TRBV7-2	-	many	TGTGCCAGCAGCTTAGGGTTCTCCTACGAGCAGTACTTC	CASSLGFSYEQYF
16	TRBJ2-7	TRBV7-3	-	few	TGTGCCAGCAGCGTAGGAACTAGGTATCCTTCCTACGAGCAGTACTTC	CASSVGTRYPSYEQYF
15	TRBJ2-2	TRBV7-3	-	-	TGTGCCAGCAGCCCCAACGACGGGAACACCGGGGAGCTGTTTTTT	CASSPNDGNTGELFF
16	TRBJ2-7	TRBV14	TRBD1	many	TGTGCCAGCAGCCAAGAAGGACAGGGAAGGACCTACGAGCAGTACTTC	CASSQEGQGRTYEQYF
18	TRBJ2-2	TRBV2	TRBD2	many	TGTGCCAGCAGTGAAGGGGGTCTAGCGGGATTAAACACCGGGGAGCTGTTTTTT	CASSEGGLAGLNTGELFF
13	TRBJ2-2	TRBV7-3	-	-	TGTGCCAGCAGCGACACGAACACCGGGGAGCTGTTTTTT	CASSDTNTGELFF
14	TRBJ2-7	TRBV4-2	-	few	TGTGCCAGCAGCCAAGAACGGTATCGGAGCGAGCAGTACTTC	CASSQERYRSEQYF
15	TRBJ1-6	TRBV13	TRBD1	few	TGTGCCAGCAGCTTTTCAGGGGGCAATAATTCACCCCTCCACTTT	CASSFSGGNNSPLHF
16	TRBJ2-6	TRBV29-1	TRBD1	-	TGCAGCGTGGGACAGGGCTCGATCTCTGGGGCCAACGTCCTGACTTTC	CSVGQGSISGANVLTF
12	TRBJ1-1	TRBV6-1	-	many	TGTGCCAGCAGGCCGCCAGGGACTGAAGCTTTCTTT	CASRPPGTEAFF
17	TRBJ1-5	TRBV6-2/TRBV6-3	-	many	TGTGCCAGCAGTTACTCAGGGACGGCCGAGGGCGGTCAGCCCCAGCATTTT	CASSYSGTAEGGQPQHF
16	TRBJ1-3	TRBV12-3/TRBV12-4	TRBD1	few	TGTGCCAGCAGCGCCACGGACAGGTTCTCTGGAAACACCATATATTTT	CASSATDRFSGNTIYF
13	TRBJ2-5	TRBV12-3/TRBV12-4	-	many	TGTGCCAGCAGTCCGGGGAGATATGGGACCCAGTACTTC	CASSPGRYGTQYF
13	TRBJ1-1	TRBV7-2	-	-	TGTGCCAGCAGCTCGAGTCCCCGGCAAGAAGCTTTCTTT	CASSSSPRQEAFF
12	TRBJ2-7	TRBV6-1	-	many	TGTGCCAGCAGTCCCAGGGTTCGAGAGCAGTACTTC	CASSPRVREQYF
13	TRBJ1-1	TRBV9	TRBD1	few	TGTGCCAGCAGCGTAGGCGGGACAGAAGAAGCTTTCTTT	CASSVGGTEEAFF
17	TRBJ2-5	TRBV2	TRBD1	many	TGTGCCAGCAGTGAACCAGACAGGGGCGGTTTACGGGAGACCCAGTACTTC	CASSEPDRGGLRETQYF
13	TRBJ2-7	TRBV20-1	TRBD2	few	TGCAGTGCTACAATTGTAGCGGGAGGCGAGCAGTACTTC	CSATIVAGGEQYF
15	TRBJ2-7	TRBV13	TRBD1	-	TGTGCCAGCAGCTCAGGGACAGGGCCTACCTACGAGCAGTACTTC	CASSSGTGPTYEQYF
15	TRBJ2-4	TRBV7-9	-	few	TGTGCCAGCAGCCCCGACCGGGACAACAAAAACATTCAGTACTTC	CASSPDRDNKNIQYF
14	TRBJ1-3	TRBV12-3/TRBV12-4	-	few	TGTGCCAGCAGTTTTAGGGACCCTGGAAACACCATATATTTT	CASSFRDPGNTIYF
13	TRBJ1-5	TRBV29-1	-	-	TGCAGCGTTAAGGAGGACACGGGGCAGCCCCAGCATTTT	CSVKEDTGQPQHF
15	TRBJ1-3	TRBV18	-	few	TGTGCCAGCTCACCAGGGGGATCCTCTGGAAACACCATATATTTT	CASSPGGSSGNTIYF
15	TRBJ2-7	TRBV3-1	-	few	TGTGCCAGCAGCCAAATTGGCAGGGGAACCTACGAGCAGTACTTC	CASSQIGRGTYEQYF
15	TRBJ1-5	TRBV28	-	few	TGTGACAGCAGTTTTCGACGGAATAGCAATCAGCCCCAGCATTTT	CDSSFRRNSNQPQHF
15	TRBJ1-4	TRBV2	TRBD1	-	TGTGCCAGCAGAGAACAGGGGGCCCCTAATGAAAAACTGTTTTTT	CASREQGAPNEKLFF
16	TRBJ2-4	TRBV6-2/TRBV6-3	-	-	TGTGCCAGCAGTTACTCGGGAGGATCCCCAAAAAACATTCAGTACTTC	CASSYSGGSPKNIQYF
18	TRBJ2-1	TRBV11-2	TRBD2	-	TGTGCCAGCAGCTGGAGGGGGCGTAGCGGGAGATGGGACAATGAGCAGTTCTTC	CASSWRGRSGRWDNEQFF
14	TRBJ2-4	TRBV2	TRBD2	-	TGTGCCAGAGGGACTAGCGGGAGCAGGTACATTCAGTACTTC	CARGTSGSRYIQYF
14	TRBJ2-2	TRBV6-1	TRBD2	many	TGTGCCAGCATCTTAGCGGGGAACACCGGGGAGCTGTTTTTT	CASILAGNTGELFF
16	TRBJ2-2	TRBV2	TRBD1	many	TGTGCCAGCAGTGACCGGGACAGGGGAAGACCCGGGGAGCTGTTTTTT	CASSDRDRGRPGELFF
14	TRBJ1-2	TRBV18	-	-	TGTGCCAGCTCACCACCGGGAGGAGGGTATGGCTACACCTTC	CASSPPGGGYGYTF
15	TRBJ2-2	TRBV20-1	TRBD2	-	TGCAGTGCTAGAGGACTAGCACCGAACACCGGGGAGCTGTTTTTT	CSARGLAPNTGELFF
12	TRBJ2-5	TRBV6-1	-	few	TGTGCCAGCAGTGATTTTCTGGAGACCCAGTACTTC	CASSDFLETQYF
16	TRBJ1-3	TRBV6-5	TRBD1	few	TGTGCCAGCAGTTACCCCGGACAGGGCGTCGGAAACACCATATATTTT	CASSYPGQGVGNTIYF